These T cell receptor beta chains were read from a single sample in a study of blood T cell repertoires in COVID-19. Clones were sequenced by immunoSEQ multiplex PCR, and TCRdb holds only the in-frame ones, with some missing. The sample lists about 20,000 clones; 79% were seen once. The sample consisted of peripheral blood. Every receptor here comes from a man older than 75 with acute or convalescent COVID-19. CDR3s include the opening cysteine and the closing phenylalanine or tryptophan. The D gene is left open where the match is weak. Not every row has a clone size; where given, it reads once, few, many or a size class.

V gene	D gene	CDR3 length	clone size	J gene	CDR3 DNA	CDR3 protein
TRBV3-1/TRBV3-2	TRBD2	15	-	TRBJ2-5	TGTGCCAGCAGCCAATGGACCCCCGGGGGGGAGACCCAGTACTTC	CASSQWTPGGETQYF
TRBV5-8	-	15	once	TRBJ1-5	TGTGCCAGCAGCTTTCGCACGAGAGGCAATCAGCCCCAGCATTTT	CASSFRTRGNQPQHF
TRBV19	-	15	-	TRBJ1-1	TGTGCCAGTAACGATCAGGGGTACATGGACACTGAAGCTTTCTTT	CASNDQGYMDTEAFF
TRBV28	TRBD1	14	-	TRBJ2-5	TGTGCCAGCAGTTCCTACAGGGGGCTGAGGACCCAGTACTTC	CASSSYRGLRTQYF
TRBV4-1	-	16	-	TRBJ2-3	TGCGCCAGCAGCCAAGACGGCCAGCCCAGCGCAGATACGCAGTATTTT	CASSQDGQPSADTQYF
TRBV5-1	-	16	-	TRBJ2-3	TGCGCCAGCAGCTTGGCCGGGACTGACGACACAGATACGCAGTATTTT	CASSLAGTDDTDTQYF
TRBV19	-	14	-	TRBJ2-2	TGTGCCAGTAGGGAGGGGCCGAACACCGGGGAGCTGTTTTTT	CASREGPNTGELFF
TRBV5-4	-	16	-	TRBJ2-2	TGTGCCAGCAACCCCCGGGGACACCTCGACACCGGGGAGCTGTTTTTT	CASNPRGHLDTGELFF
TRBV4-1	-	17	-	TRBJ1-2	TGCGCCAGCAGCCAAGATCTTGGTATGGTACAGGGCTATGGCTACACCTTC	CASSQDLGMVQGYGYTF
TRBV21-1	-	16	-	TRBJ1-6	TGTGCCAGCATTATTTTTCCAGACAGGGTAGAATCACCCCTCCACTTT	CASIIFPDRVESPLHF
TRBV5-6	-	16	-	TRBJ1-1	TGTGCCAGCAGCTTGCGCGCAGGCGCGATGAACACTGAAGCTTTCTTT	CASSLRAGAMNTEAFF
TRBV6-5	TRBD1	15	-	TRBJ1-5	TGTGCCAGCCTAGATAGGACAGGTGTGCATCAGCCCCAGCATTTT	CASLDRTGVHQPQHF
TRBV18	-	13	-	TRBJ1-1	TGTGCCAGCTCAGTGACAGGGAACACTGAAGCTTTCTTT	CASSVTGNTEAFF
TRBV4-1	TRBD1	17	-	TRBJ2-2	TGCGCCAGCAGCCAAGATGGGGACAGCGCGAACACCGGGGAGCTGTTTTTT	CASSQDGDSANTGELFF
TRBV21-1	-	16	once	TRBJ1-6	TGTGCCAGCAGCAAAGGCGGACAGGGACACCCGTTACCCCTCCACTTT	CASSKGGQGHPLPLHF
TRBV28	TRBD1	18	-	TRBJ1-4	TGTGCCAGCAGAGGGGGCATGGCTTTAGGGACAACTAATGAAAAACTGTTTTTT	CASRGGMALGTTNEKLFF
TRBV20-1	-	10	-	TRBJ2-7	TGCAGTGCTAGAGAGACTAGGCAGTACTTC	CSARETRQYF
TRBV11-1	-	16	-	TRBJ2-5	TGTGCCAGCAGCTTAGGGGTCTTAGCGGTGGATAAGACCCAGTACTTC	CASSLGVLAVDKTQYF
TRBV18	-	18	-	TRBJ1-4	TGTGCCAGCTCACCACCGATGGGAGCCGGACCCACGGGGGAAAAACTGTTTTTT	CASSPPMGAGPTGEKLFF
TRBV29-1	TRBD1	14	-	TRBJ1-1	TGCAGCGCCAGGACAGGGTCTGGGTGGGCTGAAGCTTTCTTT	CSARTGSGWAEAFF
TRBV4-1	-	14	once	TRBJ1-2	TGCGCCAGCAGCCAAGGGGCTCGTAACTATGGCTACACCTTC	CASSQGARNYGYTF
TRBV6-2/TRBV6-3	TRBD2	18	-	TRBJ2-7	TGTGCCAGCAGTTACAGTGAGGCTAGCGGAACCTTAAAAGACGAGCAGTACTTC	CASSYSEASGTLKDEQYF
TRBV5-4	TRBD1	13	-	TRBJ2-3	TGTGCCAGCAGCTGGACAGGAACAGATACGCAGTATTTT	CASSWTGTDTQYF